The following is a T cell receptor beta chain sequence with its context. Its binding antigen is unknown. A read error may account for a junction end that differs from germline. Library generation was performed with the immunoSEQ multiplex PCR assay. Concerning the study's data processing: A statistical classification framework was built to diagnose cytomegalovirus status from the catalog of TCR beta chain sequences. What TCRdb holds here is the immuneACCESS table cut down to in-frame rearrangements. Part of the clones is not present; checked against another copy, under half of the missing clones reflect an unresolved V gene, and the others are unexplained. V and J calls and clone size follow that table, whereas D and trimming were derived from the DNA. The sample includes under 200,000 clones, with 81% observed a single time. The top ten clonotypes cover roughly 1.2% of the sample. The CDR3, cysteine through phenylalanine, is 12 amino acids long. The DNA shown is the 36-base CDR3, in frame from base 1. According to the germline V gene, CDR1 reads SNHLY and CDR2 reads FYNNEI.

This sample is drawn from a study of cytomegalovirus exposure and HLA in healthy donors (dated by TCRdb to 2015 to 2018). Notes on the research overall: According to a later analysis, one platform produced both the roughly 130 validation repertoires and the roughly 650 repertoires of the first cohort. Besides the first cohort of hundreds of subjects, a separate validation cohort made up of roughly 120 different subjects was used. To predict cytomegalovirus infection status, the study brought together high-throughput TCR immunosequencing, statistical association of individual TCRs with disease status, and machine learning. The study was designed to test whether signatures of past pathogen exposure could be identified by cataloging public T cell receptors. What the research found in general, with its limitations: The study gave a list of 150 to 200 TCR beta chains associated with cytomegalovirus. The validation cohort had no HLA typing available for a later analysis, so co-occurrence within that cohort was assessed over all 130 or so repertoires. In vitro tests confirmed that a few of the cytomegalovirus-associated TCR beta chains recognize cytomegalovirus antigens. The classifier was reported to diagnose cytomegalovirus status with high specificity and sensitivity in both the original cohort and the validation cohort. In a later analysis, TCRs clustered in the first cohort were found to also tend to co-occur in the 120 or so validation repertoires, with approximately 93% of cluster scores above 0. Most TCR sequences were seen in very few donors, while some public TCRs were found in many individuals. The authors suggested that the approach could potentially be extended to other disease states and immunological phenotypes.

Donors formed part of the validation cohort, which comprised 120 subjects and was distinct from the first cohort of 550 to 850 subjects. The sequence derives from a woman aged 25 to 45 in good health and CMV-seronegative. The V and J segments used are TRBV2 and TRBJ2-3; the junction holds 11 bases that match TRBD2. The sample taken for sequencing was PBMCs. The DNA sequence reads TGTGCCAGCACCGGAACTAGCGGGGGCGGGCATTTT. It encodes CASTGTSGGGHF.